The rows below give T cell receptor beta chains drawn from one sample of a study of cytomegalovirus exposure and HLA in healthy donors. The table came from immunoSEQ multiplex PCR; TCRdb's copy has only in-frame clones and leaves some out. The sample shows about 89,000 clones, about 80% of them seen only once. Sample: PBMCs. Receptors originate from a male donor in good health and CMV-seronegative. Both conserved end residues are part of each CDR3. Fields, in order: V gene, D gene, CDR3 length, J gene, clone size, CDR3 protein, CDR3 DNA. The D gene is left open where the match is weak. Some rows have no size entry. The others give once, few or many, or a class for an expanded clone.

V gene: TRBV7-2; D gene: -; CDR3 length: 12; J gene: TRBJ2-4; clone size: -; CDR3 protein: CASSLSENIQYF; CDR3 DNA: TGTGCCAGCAGCTTATCCGAAAACATTCAGTACTTC
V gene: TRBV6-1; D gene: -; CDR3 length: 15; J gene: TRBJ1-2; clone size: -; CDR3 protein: CASRFSGGEFYGYTF; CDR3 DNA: TGTGCCAGCAGATTCTCTGGGGGGGAATTCTATGGCTACACCTTC
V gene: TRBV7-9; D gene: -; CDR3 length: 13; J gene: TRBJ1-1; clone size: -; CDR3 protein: CASSAGGNTEAFF; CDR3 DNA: TGTGCCAGCAGCGCGGGCGGTAACACTGAAGCTTTCTTT
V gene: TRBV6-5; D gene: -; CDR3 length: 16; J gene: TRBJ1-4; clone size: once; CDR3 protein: CASSYSGRTGSEKLFF; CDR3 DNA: TGTGCCAGCAGTTACTCTGGGCGGACGGGATCTGAAAAACTGTTTTTT
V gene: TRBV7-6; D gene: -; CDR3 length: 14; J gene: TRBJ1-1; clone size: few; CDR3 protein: CASSLRTESTEAFF; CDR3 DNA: TGTGCCAGCAGCTTACGGACAGAGTCCACTGAAGCTTTCTTT
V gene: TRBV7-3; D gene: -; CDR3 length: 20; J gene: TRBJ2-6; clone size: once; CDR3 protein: CASSLKLVQGQGSGANVLTF; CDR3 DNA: TGTGCCAGCAGCTTAAAATTAGTACAGGGTCAAGGCTCTGGGGCCAACGTCCTGACTTTC
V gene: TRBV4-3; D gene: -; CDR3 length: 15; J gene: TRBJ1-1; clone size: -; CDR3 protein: CASSQRRYRNTEAFF; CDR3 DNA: TGCGCCAGCAGCCAACGGAGGTACAGGAACACTGAAGCTTTCTTT
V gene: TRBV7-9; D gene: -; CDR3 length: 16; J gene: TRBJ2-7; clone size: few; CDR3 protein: CASSLGSVASSYEQYF; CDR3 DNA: TGTGCCAGCAGCTTAGGATCGGTGGCTAGCTCCTACGAGCAGTACTTC
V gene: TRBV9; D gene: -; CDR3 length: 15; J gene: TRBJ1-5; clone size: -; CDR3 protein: CASSVGGMSNQPQHF; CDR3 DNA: TGTGCCAGCAGCGTAGGCGGGATGAGCAATCAGCCCCAGCATTTT
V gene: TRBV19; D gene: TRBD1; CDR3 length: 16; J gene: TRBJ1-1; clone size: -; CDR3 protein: CASISQGLRLNTEAFF; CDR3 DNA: TGTGCCAGTATCTCACAGGGGCTGCGGTTGAACACTGAAGCTTTCTTT